Listed here are 2 T cell receptor beta chains from one sample, sequenced in a study of blood T cell repertoires in COVID-19 (dated by TCRdb to 2020 to 2022). Library preparation employed the immunoSEQ multiplex PCR assay. Imported from immuneACCESS, the table was reduced by TCRdb to in-frame sequences with V and J called. These copies leave out some clones; in studies compared against another copy, an unresolved V gene accounts for under half, and the cause of the remainder is not known. The sample table shows a few hundred thousand clones, and about 82% are seen once. The biggest ten clones account for around 1.5% of the sample. Sequencing was carried out using peripheral blood. The receptors here all came from a woman in her 50s with acute or convalescent COVID-19.

The V and J genes are TRBV15 and TRBJ1-5; D uncertain. Looked up from germline, CDR1 is LNHNV and CDR2 is YYDKDF (reference sequence). The CDR3 totals 13 residues. Trimming shortened V by 0 bases and J by 9 bases, and 9 bases separated the two germline ends. CDR3 in amino acids: CATSRDTRGPQHF. DNA for the CDR3: TGTGCCACCAGCAGAGACACACGGGGGCCCCAGCATTTT.

This clone has more than one count but fewer than ten. The chain is built from TRBV4-2 and TRBJ1-2; no clear D. This CDR3 has 15 residues. The germline V gene encodes CDR1 LGHNA and CDR2 YNFKEQ. Trimming cost V 5 bases and J 3 bases, with 16 bases left between them. The chain's CDR3 is CASSSLGRVDYGYTF. CDR3 nucleotides: TGTGCCAGCAGCTCCCTCGGGAGGGTTGACTATGGCTACACCTTC.